The 14 T cell receptor beta chains below all came from one sample that was sequenced in a study of radiotherapy plus CTLA-4 blockade in lung cancer. TCRdb's copy holds only in-frame clones and misses some; the assay was immunoSEQ multiplex PCR. The data contain tens of thousands of clones, roughly three quarters of them singletons. Sequenced material: peripheral blood, taken from a patient treated with radiotherapy plus ipilimumab. The origin of the receptors is a human donor with non-small cell lung cancer who had a complete response to radiotherapy plus ipilimumab.

This rearrangement joins TRBV5-4 to TRBJ1-2, with TRBD1 identical over 8 bases. Per the germline V gene, CDR1 is SGHNT and CDR2 is YYREEE (reference sequence). There are 14 residues in the CDR3. J lost 3 bases, V lost 5 bases, and 6 bases had no gene match. In DNA form, the CDR3 reads TGTGCCAGCAGAAGACAGGGGATGGACTATGGCTACACCTTC. Translating gives CASRRQGMDYGYTF.

The V gene is TRBV2, the J gene TRBJ1-2; 8 bases agree with TRBD1. Per the germline V gene, CDR1 is SNHLY and CDR2 is FYNNEI. This CDR3 contains 15 residues. J lost 4 bases, V lost 5 bases, and 9 bases had no gene match. CDR3 nucleotide sequence: TGTGCCAGCAGTTCTGCTCGGACAGGGCCCTATGGCTACACCTTC. Amino acid sequence: CASSSARTGPYGYTF.

This chain uses TRBV4-3 with TRBJ2-1; TRBD2 matches 8 bases. Germline CDR1 reads LGHNA; CDR2 reads YSLEER. The CDR3 runs to 18 residues. Germline trimming cut 0 bases from V and 4 bases from J; bases unmatched to any gene: 11. The DNA for the CDR3 is TGCGCCAGCAGCCAAGAAAGAAGCGGGAGACCATGGTACAATGAGCAGTTCTTC. As protein: CASSQERSGRPWYNEQFF.

A few counts support this clone. The chain combines TRBV19 with TRBJ1-1, with no clear D. Per germline, CDR1 LNHDA and CDR2 SQIVND (reference sequence). Trimming removed 5 bases at V and 5 bases at J, with 12 bases between. This CDR3 is built from 13 residues. CDR3 sequence: CASSRGPDTEAFF. The DNA of the CDR3 is TGTGCCAGTAGTCGCGGCCCCGATACTGAAGCTTTCTTT.

The chain has TRBV12-5 and TRBJ1-5; maybe TRBD1 (5 bases). V was trimmed by 6 bases and J by 5 bases, leaving 17 bases between them. The CDR3 covers 15 residues. CDR1 is LGHNT and CDR2 is FRNRAP in the germline V gene. CDR3 coding DNA: TGTGCTAGTGGAACAGACGGGGGAGTTTATCAGCCCCAGCATTTT. This translates into CASGTDGGVYQPQHF.

This clone was seen more than once but under ten times. CDR3 sequence (DNA): TGTGCCAGCAGCTTAGGGCGAGCGGCCACCGGGGAGCTGTTTTTT. Protein: CASSLGRAATGELFF. V gene TRBV11-2 combines with J gene TRBJ2-2; tentative D call: TRBD2 (5 bases). Germline CDR1 is SGHAT and CDR2 is FQNNGV. The V end lost 1 base, the J end lost 4 bases, and 10 bases lay between the germline ends. This CDR3 is 15 amino acids long. The full variable domain, completed using reference TRBV11-2 and TRBJ2-2, is EAGVAQSPRYKIIEKRQSVAFWCNPISGHATLYWYQQILGQGPKLLIQFQNNGVVDDSQLPKDRFSAERLKGVDSTLKIQPAKLEDSAVYLCASSLGRAATGELFFGEGSRLTVL.

The chain uses TRBV29-1 and TRBJ1-2, with D tentatively TRBD1 (5 bases). This CDR3 comprises 12 residues. The V and J ends lost 4 bases and 8 bases respectively, with 14 bases between them. The germline gives CDR1 SQVTM, CDR2 ANQGSEA. The CDR3 nucleotides read TGCAGCGTTGGGGGGAGGGGCGGGGGCTACACCTTC. Amino acids: CSVGGRGGGYTF.

This clone showed up just once. The J gene is TRBJ1-5, the V gene TRBV9, with 9 bases fitting TRBD1. Per the germline V gene, CDR1 is SGDLS and CDR2 is YYNGEE. The CDR3 has 15 residues. J was trimmed by 5 bases and V by 0 bases; bases with no gene match: 3. Here the CDR3 reads CASSVDGQGHQPQHF. The CDR3 DNA follows: TGTGCCAGCAGCGTAGACGGACAGGGGCATCAGCCCCAGCATTTT.

The genes are TRBV27 and TRBJ2-5; 11 bases align to TRBD1. Per the germline V gene, CDR1 is MNHEY and CDR2 is SMNVEV (reference sequence). The CDR3 extends over 15 amino acids. V shed 5 bases and J 2 bases; nucleotides not matched to a gene: 4. The CDR3 DNA reads as TGTGCCAGCAGTGGGACAGGGGGTGGGCAAGAGACCCAGTACTTC. Amino acids: CASSGTGGGQETQYF.

In nucleotides, the CDR3 is TGTGCCAGCAGCTTGGCGGTGGGGGGGCCCCGGGAGACCCAGTACTTC. Translating it yields CASSLAVGGPRETQYF. The chain joins TRBV5-4 to TRBJ2-5; D possibly corresponds to TRBD2 (7 bases). Trimming stripped 0 bases from V and 5 bases from J, with 17 bases between. Per germline, CDR1 SGHNT and CDR2 YYREEE (reference sequence). The CDR3 is 16 amino acids.

The rearrangement joins TRBV30 to TRBJ1-3, with D hard to call. V was cut by 0 bases and J by 2 bases, with 11 bases left in between. The germline CDR1 and CDR2 sequences are GTSNPN and SVGIG (reference sequence). The CDR3 has 15 amino acids. In DNA, the CDR3 is TGTGCCTGGAGTGTCAAGGGAGCCCCTGGAAACACCATATATTTT. This encodes CAWSVKGAPGNTIYF.

This clone appeared a single time. The chain is built from TRBV5-4 and TRBJ1-2; weak D call: TRBD1 (6 bases). The CDR3 covers 16 residues. V was shortened by 4 bases and J by 1 base, with 17 bases between the two germline ends. The germline V gene encodes CDR1 SGHNT and CDR2 YYREEE (reference sequence). The CDR3 coding sequence is TGTGCCAGCAGCCCGGACAGCGAGACCCTTAACTATGGCTACACCTTC. Protein sequence: CASSPDSETLNYGYTF.

V usage is TRBV5-1 and J usage is TRBJ2-3; 7 bases are a match to TRBD2. The CDR3 sequence is 16 residues long. V dropped 2 bases and J dropped 3; count of bases not matched to a gene: 9. Germline lookup yields CDR1 SGHRS and CDR2 YFSETQ. Here the CDR3 DNA reads TGCGCCAGCAGCTTATCCTCAAGCGGGGCGACAGATACGCAGTATTTT. Amino acid sequence: CASSLSSSGATDTQYF.

This chain connects TRBV19 to TRBJ1-2; D not resolved. Germline CDR1 LNHDA, CDR2 SQIVND (reference sequence). The CDR3 has 15 residues. Trimming cost V 3 bases and J 2 bases, with 13 bases left between them. CDR3 in amino acids: CASSIEGAANYGYTF. Written as DNA, the CDR3 is TGTGCCAGTAGTATCGAAGGAGCAGCAAACTATGGCTACACCTTC.